One and the same sample provided the 30 T cell receptor beta chains below, sequenced in a study of T cell responses to AZD1222 COVID-19 vaccine. The table came from immunoSEQ multiplex PCR; TCRdb's copy has only in-frame clones and leaves some out. The sample has 75,000 to 90,000 clones; about 91% are singletons. The material was peripheral blood, obtained 28 days after the second AZD1222 dose. All receptors come from an adult who received the AZD1222 COVID-19 vaccine.

This chain joins TRBV28 and TRBJ1-4; D gene ambiguous. In germline, CDR1 is MDHEN, CDR2 SYDVKM. V dropped 3 bases and J dropped 6 bases, with 5 bases sitting between them. The CDR3 consists of 12 residues. This chain's CDR3 is CASSFGDEKLFF. The CDR3 DNA is TGTGCCAGCAGTTTTGGCGATGAAAAACTGTTTTTT.

The rearrangement joins TRBV2 to TRBJ2-7, with 7 bases that match TRBD2. Germline CDR1 is SNHLY and CDR2 is FYNNEI. The trim removed 1 base at V and 3 bases at J, leaving 0 bases unmatched. This CDR3 region has 13 residues. CDR3 nucleotide sequence: TGTGCCAGCAGTGAAGGGACTAGCTACGAGCAGTACTTC. It translates to CASSEGTSYEQYF.

The chain joins TRBV5-1 to TRBJ2-7; D ambiguous. The CDR3 loop spans 14 amino acids. Germline V gives CDR1 SGHRS, CDR2 YFSETQ. V lost 4 bases to trimming and J lost 6 bases, with 17 bases between them. The CDR3 loop is CASSVIGRATEQYF. CDR3 DNA: TGCGCCAGCAGCGTAATAGGAAGGGCAACCGAGCAGTACTTC.

The chain is built from TRBV15 and TRBJ1-4; D is unresolved. The CDR3 is 15 residues long. Germline V CDR1 and CDR2: LNHNV, YYDKDF (reference sequence). Trimming took 3 bases from V and 2 from J, leaving 10 bases between them. The CDR3, as DNA: TGTGCCACCAGCAGGGGAACAGCGACTAATGAAAAACTGTTTTTT. It codes for CATSRGTATNEKLFF.

This rearrangement joins TRBV5-1 to TRBJ2-2; TRBD1 is a possible D gene (6 bases). CDR1 is SGHRS, CDR2 YFSETQ, per germline. V lost 2 bases to trimming and J lost 1 base, with 9 bases between them. The CDR3 runs to 15 residues. DNA for the CDR3: TGCGCCAGCAGCTTTCCCAGGGGGAACACCGGGGAGCTGTTTTTT. Translating gives CASSFPRGNTGELFF.

V gene TRBV7-3 combines with J gene TRBJ2-5; TRBD2 might be the D (6 bases). There are 17 residues in the CDR3. Germline loops: CDR1 SGHTA, CDR2 FQGTGA. The V end was cut by 0 bases, the J end by 2 bases, with 16 bases between. The CDR3, as DNA: TGTGCCAGCAGCTTAACGGGGCGGGGAGCCCGTCAAGAGACCCAGTACTTC. Its protein is CASSLTGRGARQETQYF. The full variable domain, completed using reference TRBV7-3 and TRBJ2-5, is GAGVSQTPSNKVTEKGKYVELRCDPISGHTALYWYRQSLGQGPEFLIYFQGTGAADDSGLPNDRFFAVRPEGSVSTLKIQRTERGDSAVYLCASSLTGRGARQETQYFGPGTRLLVL.

The gene calls are TRBV7-9 and TRBJ1-1; D remains ambiguous. Trimming removed 8 bases from V and 1 base from J, with 11 bases in between. In germline, CDR1 is SEHNR, CDR2 FQNEAQ (reference sequence). This CDR3 is built from 13 residues. CDR3 nucleotide sequence: TGTGCCAGCCTATGGGAAGAGAACACTGAAGCTTTCTTT. Amino acid sequence: CASLWEENTEAFF.

A few counts support this clone. This chain uses TRBV29-1 with TRBJ1-1, with D uncertain. The ends were cut back, 3 bases at V and 0 bases at J, with 8 bases in the middle. This CDR3 region has 13 residues. Germline-derived CDR1 and CDR2 are SQVTM and ANQGSEA. The chain's CDR3 is CSVDWAMNTEAFF. As DNA, the CDR3 is TGCAGCGTTGACTGGGCGATGAACACTGAAGCTTTCTTT.

The chain is built from TRBV2 and TRBJ2-1; tentative D call: TRBD1 (5 bases). Germline CDR1 is SNHLY and CDR2 is FYNNEI. CDR3 size: 14 residues. V was shortened by 6 bases and J by 0 bases, with 9 bases between the two germline ends. DNA for the CDR3: TGTGCCAGCAGAAAAGGGGACTCCTACAATGAGCAGTTCTTC. Translated: CASRKGDSYNEQFF.

V is TRBV18 and J is TRBJ2-5; 7 nucleotides match TRBD2. CDR3 size: 13 residues. Germline CDR1 KGHSH, CDR2 LQKENI. Losses at the gene ends were 1 base for V and 4 bases for J; bases not matched to a gene: 0. The CDR3 DNA reads TGTGCCAGCTCACCACGGGGGGGAGAGACCCAGTACTTC. Translating it yields CASSPRGGETQYF.

The rearrangement joins TRBV7-9 to TRBJ1-4; the D gene is possibly TRBD1 (5 bases). Looked up from germline, CDR1 is SEHNR and CDR2 is FQNEAQ (reference sequence). V was pared by 5 bases and J by 8 bases, with 18 bases between. The CDR3 sequence is 15 residues long. CDR3 nucleotides: TGTGCCAGCAGCGAAAAGGGGCCCGCTGGGGAAAAACTGTTTTTT. This sequence encodes CASSEKGPAGEKLFF.

The genes are TRBV7-6 and TRBJ1-5; TRBD1 might be the D (6 bases). CDR1 and CDR2 (germline): SGHVS, FNYEAQ. This CDR3 is 16 amino acids long. Trimming took 2 bases from V and 2 from J, leaving 13 bases between them. CDR3: CASSLRPGDGNQPQHF. In nucleotides, the CDR3 is TGTGCCAGCAGCTTACGGCCAGGGGATGGCAATCAGCCCCAGCATTTT.

J is TRBJ2-4 and V is TRBV11-3, with D hard to call. Germline loops: CDR1 SGHNT, CDR2 YENEEA. Between the trimmed V and J ends, which lost 8 bases and 0 bases, there was a span of 29 bases. The CDR3 contains 20 residues. In DNA, the CDR3 is TGTGCCAGCTACCTGCTTCTCTTCACCAATCTCCTAAAAGCCAAAAACATTCAGTACTTC. It translates to CASYLLLFTNLLKAKNIQYF.

This chain joins TRBV5-4 and TRBJ1-4, with 9 positions matching TRBD1. Looked up from germline, CDR1 is SGHNT and CDR2 is YYREEE (reference sequence). This CDR3 has 14 amino acids. J lost 7 bases, V lost 4 bases, and 5 bases had no gene match. CDR3 residues: CASSRGTGTEKLFF. CDR3 coding DNA: TGTGCCAGCAGCCGAGGGACAGGGACTGAAAAACTGTTTTTT. Drawing the rest from reference TRBV5-4 and TRBJ1-4, the complete variable domain is ETGVTQSPTHLIKTRGQQVTLRCSSQSGHNTVSWYQQALGQGPQFIFQYYREEENGRGNFPPRFSGLQFPNYSSELNVNALELDDSALYLCASSRGTGTEKLFFGSGTQLSVL.

A single count supports this clone. The gene calls are TRBV4-1 and TRBJ2-3; 10 bases align to TRBD2. The CDR3 is made up of 19 amino acids. CDR1 MGHRA and CDR2 YSYEKL come from the germline V gene. V lost 1 base and J lost 4; bases outside the gene matches: 14. This CDR3 reads CASSQGPYQREGRADTQYF. The DNA of the CDR3 is TGCGCCAGCAGCCAAGGACCGTACCAGCGGGAGGGCCGGGCAGATACGCAGTATTTT.

The chain joins TRBV28 to TRBJ2-3, with 7 positions matching TRBD1. After removal of 6 bases from V and 3 bases from J, the junction contained 12 bases not matched to a gene. The CDR3 spans 16 residues. Germline V gene lookup returns CDR1 MDHEN and CDR2 SYDVKM. CDR3 loop: CASRSSDRVGTDTQYF. Here the CDR3 DNA reads TGTGCCAGCAGATCCTCCGACAGGGTGGGAACAGATACGCAGTATTTT.

V and J are TRBV5-1 and TRBJ2-7; D could derive from TRBD1 or TRBD2 (5 bases each). V lost 3 bases and J lost 7, with 17 bases in between. Germline lookup yields CDR1 SGHRS and CDR2 YFSETQ. The CDR3 sequence is 14 residues long. As DNA, the CDR3 is TGCGCCAGCAGCTCCCGGGACGGAAGGTGGGAGCAGTACTTC. This sequence encodes CASSSRDGRWEQYF.

The CDR3 DNA reads TGTGCCAGCAGTTTCCCGGACAGGGGTAGAAATCCCTACGAGCAGTACTTC. Protein sequence: CASSFPDRGRNPYEQYF. The chain recombines TRBV6-2 or TRBV6-3 with TRBJ2-7; 9 bases fit TRBD1. CDR1 and CDR2 from the germline V gene are MNHEY and SVGEGT. This CDR3 contains 17 residues. Unmatched junction bases numbered 12, after V lost 4 bases and J lost 2 bases.

This clone was picked up one time. V gene TRBV19 combines with J gene TRBJ2-3, with D unresolved. Trimming left V 4 bases short and J 5 bases short, with 10 bases between. Germline V gene data show CDR1 as LNHDA and CDR2 as SQIVND (reference sequence). The CDR3 consists of 13 residues. The CDR3 DNA follows: TGTGCCAGTAGTACAAGGCCCAGAGATACGCAGTATTTT. Amino acid sequence: CASSTRPRDTQYF.

The chain carries TRBV12-3 or TRBV12-4 and TRBJ1-5; D not certain. The CDR3 sequence is 13 residues long. The V and J ends lost 3 bases and 6 bases respectively, with 9 bases between them. The CDR3 reads CASSLGRSQPQHF. CDR3 sequence (DNA): TGTGCCAGCAGTTTGGGCAGGTCTCAGCCCCAGCATTTT.

The V and J genes are TRBV7-7 and TRBJ2-7; 9 nucleotides match TRBD1. The CDR3 extends over 17 amino acids. J lost 3 bases, V lost 4 bases, and 13 bases had no gene match. CDR1 and CDR2 (germline): SSHAT, FNYEAQ (reference sequence). The CDR3 reads CASSSRTGEGVHYEQYF. The CDR3 bases are TGTGCCAGCAGCTCGCGGACAGGGGAGGGGGTTCACTACGAGCAGTACTTC.

The chain has TRBV4-1 and TRBJ1-1; 7 bases line up with TRBD1. This CDR3 contains 20 residues. V lost 4 bases, J lost 3 bases, and 23 bases stayed unmatched. Germline loops: CDR1 MGHRA, CDR2 YSYEKL. Here the CDR3 reads CASSRLPRVGGAGADTEAFF. The CDR3 nucleotides are TGCGCCAGCAGCCGCCTCCCACGGGTAGGGGGCGCCGGGGCTGACACTGAAGCTTTCTTT.

CDR3 protein: CASRIRVSGANVLTF. In nucleotides, the CDR3 is TGTGCCAGCAGAATCAGGGTATCTGGGGCCAACGTCCTGACTTTC. The chain couples TRBV28 to TRBJ2-6, with D possibly being TRBD1 (5 bases). The V end lost 6 bases, the J end lost 1 base, and 10 bases lay between the germline ends. CDR1 MDHEN and CDR2 SYDVKM come from the germline V gene. The CDR3 covers 15 residues.

The chain is built from TRBV3-1 (or the pseudogene TRBV3-2) and TRBJ2-3; D is ambiguous. V was pared by 1 base and J by 4 bases, with 3 bases between. Germline V lookup: CDR1 LGHDT, CDR2 YNNKEL (reference sequence). This CDR3 comprises 12 residues. The CDR3 loop is CASSQGPDTQYF. CDR3 DNA sequence: TGTGCCAGCAGCCAAGGTCCAGATACGCAGTATTTT.

V and J are TRBV5-1 and TRBJ2-5; D unclear. The V end was cut by 5 bases, the J end by 1 base, with 12 bases between. Germline V lookup: CDR1 SGHRS, CDR2 YFSETQ. The CDR3 loop spans 14 amino acids. CDR3 nucleotides: TGCGCCAGCAGACACACCGGGTCCCAAGAGACCCAGTACTTC. Amino acid sequence: CASRHTGSQETQYF.

This chain links TRBV7-9 with TRBJ1-4, with D unclear. Between the trimmed V and J ends, which lost 4 bases and 4 bases, there was a span of 7 bases. The CDR3 length is 13 residues. Germline V gene data show CDR1 as SEHNR and CDR2 as FQNEAQ (reference sequence). CDR3 sequence: CASSSDVNEKLFF. CDR3 coding DNA: TGTGCCAGCAGCTCGGATGTTAATGAAAAACTGTTTTTT.

The J gene is TRBJ2-1, the V gene TRBV5-1; D not resolved. The length of the CDR3 is 14 residues. Germline V gives CDR1 SGHRS, CDR2 YFSETQ. V lost 1 base and J 4 bases, leaving 9 bases between the germline ends. The DNA of the CDR3 is TGCGCCAGCAGCTTGCTTTCAACTTACAATGAGCAGTTCTTC. It yields the protein CASSLLSTYNEQFF.

The chain links TRBV18 to TRBJ2-2, with D unclear. Trimming cost V 0 bases and J 8 bases, with 7 bases left between them. CDR3 length equals 13 residues. CDR1 and CDR2 from the germline V gene are KGHSH and LQKENI. CDR3 region: CASSPPPRGELFF. CDR3 DNA sequence: TGTGCCAGCTCACCACCACCCCGGGGGGAGCTGTTTTTT.

This sequence joins TRBV4-1 and TRBJ1-6; D is undetermined. Trimming left V 0 bases short and J 11 bases short, with 14 bases between. This CDR3 contains 15 residues. The germline CDR1 and CDR2 sequences are MGHRA and YSYEKL. CDR3 DNA sequence: TGCGCCAGCAGCCAAGAGAGACCCTTTAGGACACCCCTCCACTTT. Encoded protein: CASSQERPFRTPLHF.

The chain carries TRBV2 and TRBJ2-7; D is unresolved. With 2 bases removed from V and 7 bases from J, the gap between germline ends came to 18 bases. CDR1 SNHLY and CDR2 FYNNEI come from the germline V gene. The CDR3 has 15 amino acids. This chain's CDR3 is CASSEYPSSASEQYF. The CDR3 nucleotides read TGTGCCAGCAGTGAATACCCCAGCTCCGCTTCGGAGCAGTACTTC.